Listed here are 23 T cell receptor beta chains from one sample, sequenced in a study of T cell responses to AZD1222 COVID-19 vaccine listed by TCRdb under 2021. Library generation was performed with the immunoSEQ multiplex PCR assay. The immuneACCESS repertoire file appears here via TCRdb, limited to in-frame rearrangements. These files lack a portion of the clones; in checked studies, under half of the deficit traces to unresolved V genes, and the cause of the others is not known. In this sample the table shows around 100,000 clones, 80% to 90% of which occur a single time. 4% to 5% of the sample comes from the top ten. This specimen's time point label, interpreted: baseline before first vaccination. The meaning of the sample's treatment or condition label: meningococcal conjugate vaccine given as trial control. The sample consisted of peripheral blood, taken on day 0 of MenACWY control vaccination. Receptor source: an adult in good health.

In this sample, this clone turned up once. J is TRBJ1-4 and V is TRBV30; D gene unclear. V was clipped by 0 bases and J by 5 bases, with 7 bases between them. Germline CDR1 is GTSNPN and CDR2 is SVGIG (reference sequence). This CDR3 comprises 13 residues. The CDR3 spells CAWSVLWNEKLFF. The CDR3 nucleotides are TGTGCCTGGAGTGTACTTTGGAATGAAAAACTGTTTTTT.

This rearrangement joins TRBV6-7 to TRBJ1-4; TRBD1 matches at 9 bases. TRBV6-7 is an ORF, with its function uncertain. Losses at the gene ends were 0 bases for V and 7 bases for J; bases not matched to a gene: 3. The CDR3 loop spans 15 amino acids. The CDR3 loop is CASSYSTGGCEKLFF. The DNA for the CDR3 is TGTGCCAGCAGTTACTCAACAGGGGGCTGTGAAAAACTGTTTTTT.

CDR3 loop: CASSPRGSSYNSPLHF. DNA of the CDR3: TGTGCCAGCAGTCCCAGGGGGAGCTCCTATAATTCACCCCTCCACTTT. The V gene is TRBV6-2 or TRBV6-3, the J gene TRBJ1-6; 7 nucleotides align to TRBD1. V trimming: 5 bases; J trimming: 0 bases; junction bases outside the gene matches: 4. CDR1 is MNHEY and CDR2 is SVGEGT in the germline V gene. CDR3 length: 16 residues.

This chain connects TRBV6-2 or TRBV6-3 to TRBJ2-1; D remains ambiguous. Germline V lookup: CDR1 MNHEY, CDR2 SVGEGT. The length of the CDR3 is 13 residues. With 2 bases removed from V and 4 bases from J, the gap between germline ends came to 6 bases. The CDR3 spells CASSYVQYNEQFF. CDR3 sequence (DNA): TGTGCCAGCAGTTACGTGCAGTACAATGAGCAGTTCTTC.

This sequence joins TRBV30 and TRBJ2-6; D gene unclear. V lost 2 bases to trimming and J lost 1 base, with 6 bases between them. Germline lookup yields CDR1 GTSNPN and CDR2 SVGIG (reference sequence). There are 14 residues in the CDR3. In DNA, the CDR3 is TGTGCCTGGAGTTCGTCGTCTGGGGCCAACGTCCTGACTTTC. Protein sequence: CAWSSSSGANVLTF.

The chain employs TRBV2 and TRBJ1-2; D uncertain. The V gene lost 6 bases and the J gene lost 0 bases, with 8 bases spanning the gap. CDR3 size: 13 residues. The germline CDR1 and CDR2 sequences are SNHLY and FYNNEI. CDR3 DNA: TGTGCCAGCAGAGCTACAGCTAACTATGGCTACACCTTC. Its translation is CASRATANYGYTF.

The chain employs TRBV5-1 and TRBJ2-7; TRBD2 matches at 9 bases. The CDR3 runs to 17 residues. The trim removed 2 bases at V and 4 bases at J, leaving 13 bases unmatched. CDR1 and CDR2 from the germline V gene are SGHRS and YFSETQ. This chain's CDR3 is CASSLQGSGGFGYEQYF. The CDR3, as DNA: TGCGCCAGCAGCTTACAAGGTAGCGGGGGATTTGGGTACGAGCAGTACTTC.

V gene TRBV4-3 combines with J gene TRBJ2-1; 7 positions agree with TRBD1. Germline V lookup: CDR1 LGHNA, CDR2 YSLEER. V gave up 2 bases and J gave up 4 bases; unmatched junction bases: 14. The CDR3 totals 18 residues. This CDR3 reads CASSQHSFYRDSYNEQFF. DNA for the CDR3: TGCGCCAGCAGCCAACATTCTTTCTACCGGGACAGTTACAATGAGCAGTTCTTC.

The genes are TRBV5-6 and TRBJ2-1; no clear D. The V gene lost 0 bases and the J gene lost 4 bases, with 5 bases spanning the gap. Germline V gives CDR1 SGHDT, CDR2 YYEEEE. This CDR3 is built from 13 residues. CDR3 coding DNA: TGTGCCAGCAGCTTGGATTTATACAATGAGCAGTTCTTC. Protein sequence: CASSLDLYNEQFF.

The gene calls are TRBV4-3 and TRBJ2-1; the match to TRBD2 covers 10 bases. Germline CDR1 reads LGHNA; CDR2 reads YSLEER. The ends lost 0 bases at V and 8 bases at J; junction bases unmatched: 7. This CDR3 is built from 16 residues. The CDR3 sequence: CASSQDFSGGADEQFF. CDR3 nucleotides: TGCGCCAGCAGCCAAGATTTCAGCGGGGGGGCTGATGAGCAGTTCTTC.

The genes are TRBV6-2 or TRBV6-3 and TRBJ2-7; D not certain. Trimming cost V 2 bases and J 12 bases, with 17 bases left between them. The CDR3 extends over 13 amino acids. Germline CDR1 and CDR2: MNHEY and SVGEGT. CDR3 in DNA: TGTGCCAGCAGTTACCGTTTTGAGGCAGCCCCGTACTTC. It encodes CASSYRFEAAPYF.

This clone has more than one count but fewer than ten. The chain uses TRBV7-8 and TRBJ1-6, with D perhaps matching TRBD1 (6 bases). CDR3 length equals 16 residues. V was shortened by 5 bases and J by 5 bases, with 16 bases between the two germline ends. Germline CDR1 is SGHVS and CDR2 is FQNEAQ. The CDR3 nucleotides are TGTGCCAGCAGCCCCTCCCAGGGGACGAATAATTCACCCCTCCACTTT. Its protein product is CASSPSQGTNNSPLHF.

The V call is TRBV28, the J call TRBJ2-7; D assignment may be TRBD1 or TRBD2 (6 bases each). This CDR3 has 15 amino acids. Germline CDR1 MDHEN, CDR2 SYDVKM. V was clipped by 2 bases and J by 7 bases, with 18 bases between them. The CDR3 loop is CASSLAAGGRDEQYF. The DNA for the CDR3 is TGTGCCAGCAGTTTAGCTGCCGGGGGCCGGGATGAGCAGTACTTC.

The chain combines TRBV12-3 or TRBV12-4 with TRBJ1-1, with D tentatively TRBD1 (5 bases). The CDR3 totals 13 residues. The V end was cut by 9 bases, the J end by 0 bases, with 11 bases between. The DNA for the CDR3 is TGTGCCAGTTCGGGGGACCTGAACACTGAAGCTTTCTTT. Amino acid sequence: CASSGDLNTEAFF.

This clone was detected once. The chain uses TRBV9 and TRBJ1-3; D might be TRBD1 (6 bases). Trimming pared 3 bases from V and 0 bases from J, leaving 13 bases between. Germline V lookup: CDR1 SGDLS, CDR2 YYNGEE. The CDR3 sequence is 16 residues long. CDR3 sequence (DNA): TGTGCCAGCAGCGGCCGACAGGTTAACTCTGGAAACACCATATATTTT. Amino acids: CASSGRQVNSGNTIYF.

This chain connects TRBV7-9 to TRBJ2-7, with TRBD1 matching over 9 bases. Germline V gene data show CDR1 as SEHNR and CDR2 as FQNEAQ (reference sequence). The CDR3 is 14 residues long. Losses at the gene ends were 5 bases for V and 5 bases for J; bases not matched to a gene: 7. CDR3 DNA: TGTGCCAGCAGCCCGCCGGGACAGGGTGACGAGCAGTACTTC. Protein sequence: CASSPPGQGDEQYF.

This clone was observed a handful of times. In DNA form, the CDR3 reads TGCGCCAGACAGACAGACCTCAATCAGCCCCAGCATTTT. Translation gives CARQTDLNQPQHF. The chain joins TRBV10-1 to TRBJ1-5, with D perhaps matching TRBD1 (5 bases). The CDR3 is 13 amino acids. Germline CDR1 and CDR2: WNHNN and SYGVQD (reference sequence). V was clipped by 9 bases and J by 3 bases, with 12 bases between them.

CDR3 nucleotide sequence: TGTGCCAGCAGCCAACTACTGGGGGCCGACTATGGCTACACCTTC. It is translated as CASSQLLGADYGYTF. V is TRBV3-1 (or the pseudogene TRBV3-2) and J is TRBJ1-2; D may be TRBD1 (6 bases). Germline V gene sequence: CDR1 LGHDT, CDR2 YNNKEL (reference sequence). This CDR3 has 15 amino acids. Trimming left V 2 bases short and J 3 bases short, with 13 bases between.

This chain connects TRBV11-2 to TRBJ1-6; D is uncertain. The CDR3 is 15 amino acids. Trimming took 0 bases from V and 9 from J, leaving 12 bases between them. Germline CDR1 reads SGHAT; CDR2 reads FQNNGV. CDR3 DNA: TGTGCCAGCAGCTTAGAAGGGAGTCTAGGTTCACCCCTCCACTTT. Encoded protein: CASSLEGSLGSPLHF.

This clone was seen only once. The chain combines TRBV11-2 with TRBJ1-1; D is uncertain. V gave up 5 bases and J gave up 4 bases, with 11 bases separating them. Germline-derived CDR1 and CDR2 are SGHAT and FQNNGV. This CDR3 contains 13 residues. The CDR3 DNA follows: TGTGCCAGCAGCGTCACATTGAGCACTGAAGCTTTCTTT. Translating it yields CASSVTLSTEAFF.

The DNA of the CDR3 is TGTGCCAGCAGTGACCCAGGAAGGGACAGATGGAGACACACCATATATTTT. Translation gives CASSDPGRDRWRHTIYF. The chain links TRBV6-1 to TRBJ1-3, with 7 positions matching TRBD1. The V segment lost 3 bases and the J segment 8 bases; nucleotides outside the gene matches: 16. The CDR3 contains 17 residues. Germline V gene lookup returns CDR1 MNHNS and CDR2 SASEGT.

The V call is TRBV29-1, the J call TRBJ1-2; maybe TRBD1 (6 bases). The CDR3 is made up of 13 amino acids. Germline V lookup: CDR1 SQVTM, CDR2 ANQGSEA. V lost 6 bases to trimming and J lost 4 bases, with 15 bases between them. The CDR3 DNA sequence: TGCAGCGTCCATCGGACAGAACCCTATGGCTACACCTTC. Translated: CSVHRTEPYGYTF.

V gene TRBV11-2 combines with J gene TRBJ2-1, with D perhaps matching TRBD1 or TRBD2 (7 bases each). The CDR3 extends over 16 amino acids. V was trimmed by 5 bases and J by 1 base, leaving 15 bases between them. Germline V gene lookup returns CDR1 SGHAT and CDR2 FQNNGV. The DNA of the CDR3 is TGTGCCAGCAGCGCCCGACAGGGAGGGTCCTACAATGAGCAGTTCTTC. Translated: CASSARQGGSYNEQFF. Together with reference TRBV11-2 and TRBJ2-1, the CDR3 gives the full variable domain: EAGVAQSPRYKIIEKRQSVAFWCNPISGHATLYWYQQILGQGPKLLIQFQNNGVVDDSQLPKDRFSAERLKGVDSTLKIQPAKLEDSAVYLCASSARQGGSYNEQFFGPGTRLTVL.